Following are 17 T cell receptor beta chains from one sample sequenced in a study of vaccination effects on CD4 cells after COVID-19. No antigen has been assigned to these receptors. TCRdb keeps only in-frame clones here, not all; method: immunoSEQ multiplex PCR. Of just under 45,000 clones listed, roughly 79% are singletons. Viral peptide pools were used in the ViraFEST assay to expand antigen-specific CD4+ T cells, and sequencing came afterward. A 10-day culture period preceded the isolation of CD4+ T cells. Nucleocapsid antibodies were negative in the vaccine recipients, who had never had SARS-CoV-2 infection. The input for sequencing was CD4+ T cells from PBMCs cultured with SARS-CoV-2 spike peptides, taken before COVID-19 vaccination. These TCRs come from a human donor who received a COVID-19 vaccine.

The CDR3 reads CASSQESGAGIAGNTIYF. CDR3 bases: TGTGCCAGCAGCCAAGAGTCGGGGGCAGGGATCGCTGGAAACACCATATATTTT. J is TRBJ1-3 and V is TRBV3-1 (or the pseudogene TRBV3-2); D might be TRBD1 (6 bases). Germline V gene sequence: CDR1 LGHDT, CDR2 YNNKEL (reference sequence). The CDR3 totals 18 residues. V lost 0 bases to trimming and J lost 2 bases, with 17 bases between them.

V gene TRBV6-5 combines with J gene TRBJ2-3, with 8 positions matching TRBD2. Looked up from germline, CDR1 is MNHEY and CDR2 is SVGAGI. The V segment lost 0 bases and the J segment 3 bases; nucleotides outside the gene matches: 5. The CDR3 sequence is 16 residues long. Here the CDR3 reads CASSYSTGGRTDTQYF. As DNA, the CDR3 is TGTGCCAGCAGTTACTCGACGGGGGGGCGAACAGATACGCAGTATTTT.

This clone has just a few counts. This chain joins TRBV25-1 and TRBJ1-4; 7 bases line up with TRBD1. With 4 bases clipped from V and 8 bases from J, the junction kept 10 bases outside the gene matches. CDR1 and CDR2 from the germline V gene are MGHDK and SYGVNS. This CDR3 spans 15 amino acids. In nucleotides, the CDR3 is TGTGCCAGCAGTGTCACCGGGACAGTGCGGGAAAAACTGTTTTTT. It is translated as CASSVTGTVREKLFF.

The genes are TRBV28 and TRBJ1-2; D is uncertain. Trimming stripped 5 bases from V and 6 bases from J, with 7 bases between. Germline V lookup: CDR1 MDHEN, CDR2 SYDVKM. This CDR3 region has 11 residues. The CDR3 protein is CASSTWDGYTF. The CDR3 coding sequence is TGTGCCAGCAGTACCTGGGATGGCTACACCTTC.

This clone was seen only once. The gene calls are TRBV6-6 and TRBJ1-2, with D possibly matching TRBD1 (6 bases). V was clipped by 3 bases and J by 4 bases, with 15 bases between them. CDR3 size: 15 residues. The V gene's germline CDR1 is MNHNY and CDR2 SVGAGI (reference sequence). CDR3 residues: CASSYESPDSYGYTF. DNA of the CDR3: TGTGCCAGCAGTTATGAGTCGCCGGACAGCTATGGCTACACCTTC.

The chain links TRBV2 to TRBJ1-2, with 7 bases identical to TRBD1. V lost 9 bases and J lost 4; bases outside the gene matches: 8. This CDR3 comprises 13 residues. Germline V CDR1 and CDR2: SNHLY, FYNNEI. CDR3 nucleotide sequence: TGTGCCAGGGGAGATCAGGGGGGCTATGGCTACACCTTC. It translates to CARGDQGGYGYTF.

V and J are TRBV7-2 and TRBJ1-1; 10 nucleotides line up with TRBD1. J was trimmed by 5 bases and V by 6 bases; bases with no gene match: 12. Germline V gives CDR1 SGHTA, CDR2 FQGNSA. This CDR3 is built from 16 residues. CDR3 nucleotide sequence: TGTGCCAGCAGACGACAGGGGGCGACTCTAGGAACTGAAGCTTTCTTT. It translates to CASRRQGATLGTEAFF.

The gene calls are TRBV1 and TRBJ1-1. TRBV1 is shown as a pseudogene. The CDR3 loop spans 15 amino acids. The CDR3 bases are TGCACCAGCAGCCACTGCGGGGAAGGAAACACTGAAGCTTTCTTT. Translating gives CTSSHCGEGNTEAFF.

The V and J genes are TRBV6-5 and TRBJ2-3; TRBD2 is a possible D gene (7 bases). With 7 bases removed from V and 14 bases from J, the gap between germline ends came to 22 bases. CDR1 MNHEY and CDR2 SVGAGI come from the germline V gene. CDR3 length: 13 amino acids. The CDR3 reads CASTVTFGGPPYF. In nucleotides, the CDR3 is TGTGCCAGCACCGTAACGTTCGGGGGGCCTCCGTATTTT.

This sequence joins TRBV9 and TRBJ1-1; weak D call: TRBD1 (5 bases). Germline V gene sequence: CDR1 SGDLS, CDR2 YYNGEE. Trimming pared 0 bases from V and 7 bases from J, leaving 13 bases between. This CDR3 comprises 14 residues. CDR3 in DNA: TGTGCCAGCAGCGTAGGATCGGCAGGGTATGAAGCTTTCTTT. Residues: CASSVGSAGYEAFF.

The chain combines TRBV7-6 with TRBJ2-2; maybe TRBD2 (6 bases). The germline V gene encodes CDR1 SGHVS and CDR2 FNYEAQ. Trimming stripped 4 bases from V and 3 bases from J, with 12 bases between. The CDR3 runs 15 residues. CDR3 residues: CASSSGGLYTGELFF. DNA for the CDR3: TGTGCCAGCAGCTCCGGGGGTCTTTACACCGGGGAGCTGTTTTTT.

This clone was seen just once. The gene calls are TRBV6-1 and TRBJ1-1; D remains unclear. The CDR3 loop spans 14 amino acids. The V gene's germline CDR1 is MNHNS and CDR2 SASEGT. Between the trimmed V and J ends, which lost 3 bases and 0 bases, there was a span of 8 bases. CDR3 protein: CASSEGSMNTEAFF. CDR3 in DNA: TGTGCCAGCAGTGAGGGCAGCATGAACACTGAAGCTTTCTTT.

This clone was detected only once. This chain uses TRBV6-2 or TRBV6-3 with TRBJ2-7; 11 positions match TRBD1. CDR1 is MNHEY and CDR2 is SVGEGT in the germline V gene. V dropped 3 bases and J dropped 2; count of bases not matched to a gene: 6. The length of the CDR3 is 16 residues. The CDR3 sequence: CASSYNPGQGAYEQYV. CDR3 coding DNA: TGTGCCAGCAGTTATAACCCGGGACAGGGGGCCTACGAGCAGTACGTC.

This clone was picked up a small number of times. The rearrangement joins TRBV15 to TRBJ1-5, with D possibly TRBD1 on 6 matching bases. V was pared by 0 bases and J by 7 bases, with 13 bases between. This CDR3 is built from 15 residues. Germline V CDR1 and CDR2: LNHNV, YYDKDF (reference sequence). The CDR3 sequence: CATSRDGGGRQPQHF. CDR3 nucleotides: TGTGCCACCAGCAGAGATGGGGGGGGCAGGCAGCCCCAGCATTTT. Drawing the rest from reference TRBV15 and TRBJ1-5, the complete variable domain is DAMVIQNPRYQVTQFGKPVTLSCSQTLNHNVMYWYQQKSSQAPKLLFHYYDKDFNNEADTPDNFQSRRPNTSFCFLDIRSPGLGDTAMYLCATSRDGGGRQPQHFGDGTRLSIL.

The chain employs TRBV5-1 and TRBJ2-3; 9 bases align to TRBD1. There are 15 residues in the CDR3. Germline V gene lookup returns CDR1 SGHRS and CDR2 YFSETQ. Trimming removed 4 bases from V and 1 base from J; junction bases left unmatched: 4. The CDR3 here is CASSEDRGGTDTQYF. CDR3 bases: TGCGCCAGCAGCGAGGACAGGGGCGGCACAGATACGCAGTATTTT. Drawing the rest from reference TRBV5-1 and TRBJ2-3, the complete variable domain is KAGVTQTPRYLIKTRGQQVTLSCSPISGHRSVSWYQQTPGQGLQFLFEYFSETQRNKGNFPGRFSGRQFSNSRSEMNVSTLELGDSALYLCASSEDRGGTDTQYFGPGTRLTVL.

The chain joins TRBV2 to TRBJ1-5; the D gene is possibly TRBD1 (6 bases). V was pared by 4 bases and J by 1 base, with 8 bases between. The CDR3 is 14 amino acids. Germline V gives CDR1 SNHLY, CDR2 FYNNEI. CDR3 sequence: CASSADRSNQPQHF. The DNA of the CDR3 is TGTGCCAGCAGTGCTGACAGGAGCAATCAGCCCCAGCATTTT.

This chain connects TRBV21-1 to TRBJ2-7; TRBD2 is the table's D call and was not checked against the DNA. TRBV21-1 is an annotated pseudogene. The CDR3 loop spans 15 amino acids. Here the CDR3 reads CASKQKEGAGNEQYV. The DNA of the CDR3 is TGTGCCAGCAAACAAAAGGAAGGAGCGGGGAACGAGCAGTACGTC.